The 10 T cell receptor beta chains reported below all come from one sample, sequenced in a study of cytomegalovirus exposure and HLA in healthy donors. The PCR used 60 Vbeta and 13 Jbeta primers. Produced via immunoSEQ multiplex PCR; TCRdb's table is partial and in-frame only. The data show roughly 100,000 clones, over 70% seen once. The specimen sequenced was PBMCs. The origin of the receptors is a female donor in good health and CMV-seronegative.

This clone was seen more than once but under ten times. The rearrangement uses TRBV6-6 and TRBJ2-7; 10 bases align to TRBD1. Germline CDR1 reads MNHNY; CDR2 reads SVGAGI (reference sequence). The CDR3 has 15 amino acids. Trimming took 2 bases from V and 5 from J; bases not matched to a gene: 6. This CDR3 is CASSYTGQGVDEQYF. CDR3 in DNA: TGTGCCAGCAGTTACACCGGACAGGGGGTGGACGAGCAGTACTTC.

The chain employs TRBV6-5 and TRBJ1-5; TRBD1 agrees at 7 bases. Germline lookup yields CDR1 MNHEY and CDR2 SVGAGI. This CDR3 contains 15 residues. After removal of 4 bases from V and 6 bases from J, the junction contained 9 bases not matched to a gene. The CDR3: CASSWDRTGSQPQHF. The CDR3 DNA sequence: TGTGCCAGCAGTTGGGATCGGACAGGTAGTCAGCCCCAGCATTTT.

This chain connects TRBV19 to TRBJ1-4; possible D gene TRBD1, 5 bases. CDR3 size: 15 residues. V lost 3 bases to trimming and J lost 6 bases, with 14 bases between them. CDR1 and CDR2 from the germline V gene are LNHDA and SQIVND (reference sequence). The chain's CDR3 is CASSIWTPGDEKLFF. CDR3 DNA sequence: TGTGCCAGTAGTATCTGGACACCGGGGGATGAAAAACTGTTTTTT.

This clone showed up just a few times. V is TRBV29-1 and J is TRBJ2-1; 9 bases line up with TRBD2. Germline V CDR1 and CDR2: SQVTM, ANQGSEA. V was clipped by 1 base and J by 7 bases; unmatched bases: 8. The CDR3 runs 15 residues. The CDR3 DNA reads as TGCAGCGTTGAAGCCGCGGGAGGGGTTGGTAATGAGCAGTTCTTC. Its translation is CSVEAAGGVGNEQFF.

The chain uses TRBV5-5 and TRBJ1-6, with no clear D. The V end lost 0 bases, the J end lost 4 bases, and 8 bases lay between the germline ends. The CDR3 is 15 residues long. In germline, CDR1 is SGHKS, CDR2 YYEKEE (reference sequence). For the CDR3, the DNA is TGTGCCAGCAGCTTGGGACTCCTTTATAATTCACCCCTCCACTTT. Its translation is CASSLGLLYNSPLHF.

This clone was counted a few times. This chain uses TRBV12-5 with TRBJ1-5; 7 nucleotides agree with TRBD1. V gave up 5 bases and J gave up 7 bases; unmatched junction bases: 5. The CDR3 length is 13 residues. Germline CDR1 LGHNT, CDR2 FRNRAP. CDR3 nucleotides: TGTGCTAGTGGTCTGGGACAGTCCCAGCCCCAGCATTTT. Translated, it gives CASGLGQSQPQHF.

The chain recombines TRBV21-1 with TRBJ1-1. TRBV21-1 is a pseudogene segment. The CDR3 runs to 18 residues. The CDR3 spells CASSIAPNFNFMNTEAFF. The CDR3 DNA reads as TGTGCCAGCAGCATAGCACCGAACTTTAACTTCATGAACACTGAAGCTTTCTTT.

CDR3 amino acids: CASSLSSRGRIYSNQPQHF. The CDR3 nucleotides read TGTGCCAGCAGTTTATCGAGCAGGGGGCGTATTTATAGCAATCAGCCCCAGCATTTT. The chain joins TRBV27 to TRBJ1-5, with TRBD1 identical over 8 bases. The CDR3 extends over 19 amino acids. Germline CDR1 MNHEY, CDR2 SMNVEV (reference sequence). J gave up 0 bases and V 0 bases, and 10 bases lay outside the gene matches.

The chain employs TRBV6-6 and TRBJ2-5; the D gene is possibly TRBD2 (6 bases). Trimming left V 6 bases short and J 5 bases short, with 13 bases between. CDR3 length: 13 residues. CDR1 is MNHNY, CDR2 SVGAGI, per germline (reference sequence). Here the CDR3 reads CASRKWEDETQYF. The CDR3 region has the DNA TGTGCCAGCAGAAAGTGGGAGGACGAGACCCAGTACTTC.

This clone was recorded once. This rearrangement joins TRBV7-9 to TRBJ2-1, with 10 bases matching TRBD1. This CDR3 region has 15 residues. V lost 3 bases to trimming and J lost 8 bases; unmatched junction nucleotides: 7. Germline V gene data show CDR1 as SEHNR and CDR2 as FQNEAQ (reference sequence). The DNA for the CDR3 is TGTGCCAGCAGCTTGCGGGACAGGGGTACGGATGAGCAGTTCTTC. Residues: CASSLRDRGTDEQFF.